The entry that follows covers one T cell receptor (beta chain) sequence. Its antigen is undetermined. This entry belongs to a study of type 1 and type 2 diabetes patients. Study-level points and caveats: In type 2 diabetes, highly-expanded CD4+ clones took a median roughly 3.8% of reads. Age and gender were not matched between study groups.

Trimming stripped 3 bases from V and 3 bases from J, with 14 bases between. Germline V gene lookup returns CDR1 DFQATT and CDR2 SNEGSKA (reference sequence). CDR3 length equals 14 residues. Each diabetic donor fulfilled classification criteria for either type 1 or type 2. Each participant gave around 9.6 milliliters of peripheral blood. Amplification started from genomic DNA. The TCR beta CDR3 region was amplified using 30 forward and 13 reverse primers. TCRdb passed the multiplex PCR reads through MiXCR, listing each CDR3 protein once. The sample lists about 250,000 distinct CDR3 sequences; 45% to 60% were seen once.

The sample comprised peripheral blood mononuclear cells (PBMCs). The chain is built from TRBV20-1 and TRBJ2-5; TRBD2 might be the D (6 bases). The sequence came from a man younger than 35 with type 2 diabetes. The CDR3 protein is CSARRGLAEETQYF. DNA for the CDR3: TGCAGTGCTAGGCGGGGATTAGCAGAAGAGACCCAGTACTTC.